Given below is one T cell receptor (beta chain) in context. The data originate from a study of T cell responses to AZD1222 COVID-19 vaccine. The data were produced by immunoSEQ multiplex PCR, yet TCRdb's version contains in-frame clones alone and is incomplete. The top ten hold approximately 4.4% of the sample, which has some 160,000 clones, 80% to 95% seen once. This material consisted of peripheral blood, taken on day 0 of AZD1222 vaccination. This receptor was obtained from an adult in good health.

CDR3 in amino acids: CASSSPETGIYGYTF. DNA of the CDR3: TGTGCCAGCAGTTCGCCTGAGACAGGAATCTATGGCTACACCTTC. This chain joins TRBV28 and TRBJ1-2; TRBD1 is a possible D gene (6 bases). CDR3 size: 15 residues. V was pared by 4 bases and J by 4 bases, with 16 bases between. Per the germline V gene, CDR1 is MDHEN and CDR2 is SYDVKM.